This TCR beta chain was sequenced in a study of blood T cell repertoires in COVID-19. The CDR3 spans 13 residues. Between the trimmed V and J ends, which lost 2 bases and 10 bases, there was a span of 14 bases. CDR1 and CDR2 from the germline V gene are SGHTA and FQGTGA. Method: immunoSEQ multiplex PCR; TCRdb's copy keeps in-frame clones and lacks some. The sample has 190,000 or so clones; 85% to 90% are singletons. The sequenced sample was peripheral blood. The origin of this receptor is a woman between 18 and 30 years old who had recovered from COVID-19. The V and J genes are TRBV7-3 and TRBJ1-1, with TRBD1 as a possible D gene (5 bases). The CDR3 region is CASSLGGTGGAFF. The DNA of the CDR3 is TGTGCCAGCAGCTTAGGAGGGACGGGAGGAGCTTTCTTT.